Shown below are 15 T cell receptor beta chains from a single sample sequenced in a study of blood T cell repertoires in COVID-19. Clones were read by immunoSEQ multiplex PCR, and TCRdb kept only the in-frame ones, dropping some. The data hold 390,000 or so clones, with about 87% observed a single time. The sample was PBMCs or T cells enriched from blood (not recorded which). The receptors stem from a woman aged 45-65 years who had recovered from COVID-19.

DNA of the CDR3: TGCGCCAGCAGCTTGGGACTAGCGGGGGAGACAGATACGCAGTATTTT. Protein sequence: CASSLGLAGETDTQYF. The chain links TRBV5-1 to TRBJ2-3, with 12 positions matching TRBD2. There are 16 residues in the CDR3. Per the germline V gene, CDR1 is SGHRS and CDR2 is YFSETQ. Trimming at V came to 0 bases and at J to 3 bases, leaving 2 bases not matched to a gene.

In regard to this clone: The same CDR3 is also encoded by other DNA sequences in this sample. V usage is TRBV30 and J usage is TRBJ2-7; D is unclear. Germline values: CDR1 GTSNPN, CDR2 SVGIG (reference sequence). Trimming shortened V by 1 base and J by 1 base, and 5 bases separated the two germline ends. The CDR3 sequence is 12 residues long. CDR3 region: CAWSASSYEQYF. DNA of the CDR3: TGTGCCTGGAGTGCCTCTTCCTACGAGCAGTACTTC.

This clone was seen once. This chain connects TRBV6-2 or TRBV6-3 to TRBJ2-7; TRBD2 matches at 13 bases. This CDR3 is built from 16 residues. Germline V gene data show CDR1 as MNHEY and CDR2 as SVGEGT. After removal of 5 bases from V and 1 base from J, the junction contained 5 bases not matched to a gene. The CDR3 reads CASSKRTSGGSYEQYF. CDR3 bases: TGTGCCAGCAGTAAGAGGACTAGCGGGGGATCCTACGAGCAGTACTTC.

The CDR3 loop reads CASSYPPDRVSYEQYF. CDR3 DNA: TGTGCCAGCTCATACCCTCCGGACAGGGTATCCTACGAGCAGTACTTC. The chain uses TRBV18 and TRBJ2-7; 8 nucleotides align to TRBD1. Germline V gene data show CDR1 as KGHSH and CDR2 as LQKENI. The length of the CDR3 is 16 residues. With V trimmed by 5 bases and J by 1 base, 10 bases remained unmatched.

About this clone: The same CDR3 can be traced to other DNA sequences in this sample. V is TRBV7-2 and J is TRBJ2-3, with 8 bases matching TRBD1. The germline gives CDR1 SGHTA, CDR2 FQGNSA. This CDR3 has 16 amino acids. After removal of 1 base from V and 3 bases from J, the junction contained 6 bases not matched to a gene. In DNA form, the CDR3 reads TGTGCCAGCAGCTTAGTCGGGACAGGAGGAACAGATACGCAGTATTTT. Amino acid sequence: CASSLVGTGGTDTQYF.

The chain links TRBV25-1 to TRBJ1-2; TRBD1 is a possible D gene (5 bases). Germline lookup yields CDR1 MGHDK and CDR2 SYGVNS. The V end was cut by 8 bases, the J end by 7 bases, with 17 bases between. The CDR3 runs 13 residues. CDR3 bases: TGTGCCAGCGCTGGGACTGCCCGGCTTGGCTACACCTTC. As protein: CASAGTARLGYTF.

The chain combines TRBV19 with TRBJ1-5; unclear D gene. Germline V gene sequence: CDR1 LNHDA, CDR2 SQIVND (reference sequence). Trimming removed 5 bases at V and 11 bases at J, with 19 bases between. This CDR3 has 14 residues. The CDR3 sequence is CASSSTRVYWTQHF. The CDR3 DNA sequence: TGTGCCAGTAGTTCTACCCGGGTCTACTGGACCCAGCATTTT.

The CDR3 is CATDEGQGLPGDTGELFF. Here the CDR3 DNA reads TGCGCCACCGATGAGGGACAGGGGCTACCGGGGGACACCGGGGAGCTGTTTTTT. The chain combines TRBV4-1 with TRBJ2-2; 10 bases agree with TRBD1. This CDR3 spans 18 amino acids. The junction had 17 bases not matched to a gene; V was cut back by 10 bases and J by 3 bases. The germline V gene has CDR1 MGHRA and CDR2 YSYEKL.

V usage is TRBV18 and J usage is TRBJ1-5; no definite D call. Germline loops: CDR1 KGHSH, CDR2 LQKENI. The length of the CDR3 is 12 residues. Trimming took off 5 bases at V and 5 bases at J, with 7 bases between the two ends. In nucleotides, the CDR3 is TGTGCCAGCTCAACGGGGTATCAGCCCCAGCATTTT. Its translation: CASSTGYQPQHF.

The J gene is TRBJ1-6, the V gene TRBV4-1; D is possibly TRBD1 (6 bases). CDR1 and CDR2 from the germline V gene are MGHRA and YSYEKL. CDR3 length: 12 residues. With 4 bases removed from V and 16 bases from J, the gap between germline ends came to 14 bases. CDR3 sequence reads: CASSPNGQRLHF. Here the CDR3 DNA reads TGCGCCAGCAGCCCAAACGGACAGAGACTCCACTTT.

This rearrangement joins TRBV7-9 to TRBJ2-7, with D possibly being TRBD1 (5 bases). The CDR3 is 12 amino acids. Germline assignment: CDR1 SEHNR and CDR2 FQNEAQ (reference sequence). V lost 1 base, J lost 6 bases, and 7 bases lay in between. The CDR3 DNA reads TGTGCCAGCAGCTTAGAGGGGCCCGAGCAGTACTTC. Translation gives CASSLEGPEQYF.

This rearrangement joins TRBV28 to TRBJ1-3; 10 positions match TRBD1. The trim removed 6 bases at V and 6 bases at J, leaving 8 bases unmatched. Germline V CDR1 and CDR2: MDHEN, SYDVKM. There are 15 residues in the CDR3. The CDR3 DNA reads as TGTGCCAGCAGGGAGTTGGGGACAGGGGTAAACACCATATATTTT. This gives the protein CASRELGTGVNTIYF.

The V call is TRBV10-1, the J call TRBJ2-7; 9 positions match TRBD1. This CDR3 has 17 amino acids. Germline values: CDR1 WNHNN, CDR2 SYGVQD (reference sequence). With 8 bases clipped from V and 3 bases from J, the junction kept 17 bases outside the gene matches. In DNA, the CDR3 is TGCGCCAGCTTCCGGGACAGGGTTTCTTCCCTGGACTACGAGCAGTACTTC. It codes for CASFRDRVSSLDYEQYF.

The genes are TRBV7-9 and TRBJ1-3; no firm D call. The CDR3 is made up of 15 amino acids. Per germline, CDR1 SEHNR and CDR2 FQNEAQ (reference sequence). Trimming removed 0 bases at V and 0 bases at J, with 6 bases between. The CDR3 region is CASSLAEASGNTIYF. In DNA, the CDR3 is TGTGCCAGCAGCTTAGCAGAAGCCTCTGGAAACACCATATATTTT. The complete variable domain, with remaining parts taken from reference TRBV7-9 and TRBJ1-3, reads DTGVSQNPRHKITKRGQNVTFRCDPISEHNRLYWYRQTLGQGPEFLTYFQNEAQLEKSRLLSDRFSAERPKGSFSTLEIQRTEQGDSAMYLCASSLAEASGNTIYFGEGSWLTVV.

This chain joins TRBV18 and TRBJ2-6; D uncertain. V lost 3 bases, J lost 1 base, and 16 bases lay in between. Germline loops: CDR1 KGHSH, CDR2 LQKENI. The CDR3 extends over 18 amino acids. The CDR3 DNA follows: TGTGCCAGCTCACCTTACAGAGCCGGTGAGTCTGGGGCCAACGTCCTGACTTTC. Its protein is CASSPYRAGESGANVLTF.